This TCR beta chain was observed in a study of identical twins. Findings and limits, study-wide: It was possible that invariant MAIT and iNKT cells partly confounded the zero-insertion analyses.

At least ten counts were recorded for this clonotype. Its matching antigen is unknown. There are 16 residues in the CDR3. Germline assignment: CDR1 SGHRS and CDR2 YFSETQ. J gave up 0 bases and V 4 bases, and 7 bases lay outside the gene matches. TCRdb reanalysed the 5' RACE reads using MiXCR and keeps one entry per CDR3 protein. Of around 530,000 distinct CDR3 sequences in the sample, nearly 15% are singletons; the top ten hold roughly 0.46%. These data were also filed under a second study, of yellow fever vaccine responses in identical twins.

The receptor was isolated from a woman under 30 in good health. Material: CD4+ T cells sorted from blood. The rearrangement links TRBV5-1 to TRBJ2-4; 7 bases map to TRBD1. The CDR3: CASSQGQELAKNIQYF. The CDR3, as DNA: TGCGCCAGCAGCCAAGGACAGGAGCTAGCCAAAAACATTCAGTACTTC.